Following are 30 T cell receptor beta chains from one sample sequenced in a study of T cell responses to AZD1222 COVID-19 vaccine. The table came from immunoSEQ multiplex PCR; TCRdb's copy has only in-frame clones and leaves some out. The sample lists about 160,000 clones, roughly 90% occurring once. The sequenced sample was peripheral blood, obtained 28 days after the second AZD1222 dose. Receptor source: an adult who received the AZD1222 COVID-19 vaccine.

This clone is a singleton in its sample. The V call is TRBV30, the J call TRBJ2-1; 12 nucleotides line up with TRBD1. Germline V lookup: CDR1 GTSNPN, CDR2 SVGIG (reference sequence). The CDR3 is 15 residues long. Germline trimming cut 8 bases from V and 0 bases from J; bases unmatched to any gene: 5. CDR3 residues: CARDRGPNSYNEQFF. In DNA form, the CDR3 reads TGTGCCAGGGACAGGGGGCCCAACTCCTACAATGAGCAGTTCTTC.

The chain recombines TRBV5-5 with TRBJ1-5, with no clear D. Germline CDR1 and CDR2: SGHKS and YYEKEE (reference sequence). The ends were cut back, 4 bases at V and 1 base at J, with 9 bases in the middle. There are 14 residues in the CDR3. CDR3 residues: CASSREWSNQPQHF. In DNA form, the CDR3 reads TGTGCCAGCAGCCGTGAATGGAGCAATCAGCCCCAGCATTTT.

J is TRBJ1-1 and V is TRBV11-2; no clear D gene. This CDR3 region has 15 residues. The V gene's germline CDR1 is SGHAT and CDR2 FQNNGV. Trimming removed 5 bases from V and 3 bases from J, with 16 bases in between. The CDR3 DNA is TGTGCCAGCAGCCCCCGGACGGGATTGGACACTGAAGCTTTCTTT. Translating gives CASSPRTGLDTEAFF.

The gene calls are TRBV30 and TRBJ1-4, with 8 nucleotides matching TRBD1. CDR1 and CDR2 (germline): GTSNPN, SVGIG (reference sequence). After removal of 2 bases from V and 8 bases from J, the junction contained 13 bases not matched to a gene. The CDR3 sequence is 16 residues long. The CDR3: CAWSSGTGFIGEKLFF. DNA of the CDR3: TGTGCCTGGAGTAGTGGGACAGGATTTATTGGGGAAAAACTGTTTTTT.

This clone showed up just once. The chain links TRBV5-1 to TRBJ2-7; 9 bases align to TRBD1. CDR3 length: 13 amino acids. The germline CDR1 and CDR2 sequences are SGHRS and YFSETQ. V lost 3 bases and J lost 4; bases outside the gene matches: 2. The CDR3 spells CASSWDRVYEQYF. CDR3 in DNA: TGCGCCAGCAGCTGGGACAGGGTTTACGAGCAGTACTTC.

J is TRBJ2-6 and V is TRBV5-6, with a tentative D call TRBD1 (6 bases). The CDR3 covers 17 residues. Germline V lookup: CDR1 SGHDT, CDR2 YYEEEE. V was trimmed by 5 bases and J by 0 bases, leaving 15 bases between them. CDR3 coding DNA: TGTGCCAGCAGTTACAGGGTTGACCTCTCTGGGGCCAACGTCCTGACTTTC. This codes for CASSYRVDLSGANVLTF.

This chain connects TRBV10-3 to TRBJ1-1; TRBD1 matches 8 bases. Unmatched junction bases numbered 13, after V lost 10 bases and J lost 3 bases. This CDR3 region has 15 residues. The germline V gene encodes CDR1 ENHRY and CDR2 SYGVKD. The CDR3 nucleotides read TGTGCCACCAGGGTCACGACAGGGGCGGACACTGAAGCTTTCTTT. It specifies CATRVTTGADTEAFF.

The rearrangement joins TRBV6-5 to TRBJ1-1; D is perhaps TRBD1 (5 bases). Germline CDR1 and CDR2: MNHEY and SVGAGI. This CDR3 contains 15 residues. Trimming removed 10 bases from V and 1 base from J, with 19 bases in between. The DNA for the CDR3 is TGTGCCACCGAAGGCAGGGCTAGTCCGAACACTGAAGCTTTCTTT. It translates to CATEGRASPNTEAFF.

The chain recombines TRBV7-2 with TRBJ1-2; 7 nucleotides align to TRBD1. Per germline, CDR1 SGHTA and CDR2 FQGNSA. The junction had 13 bases not matched to a gene; V was cut back by 1 base and J by 5 bases. The CDR3 sequence is 17 residues long. The CDR3 region has the DNA TGTGCCAGCAGCTTAGTTACCGGGACAGTCTCCTGGTATGGCTACACCTTC. Its protein is CASSLVTGTVSWYGYTF.

The rearrangement joins TRBV5-8 to TRBJ2-1; D not resolved. Germline lookup yields CDR1 SGHTS and CDR2 YDEGEE. The CDR3 is 15 amino acids. Trimming cost V 4 bases and J 3 bases, with 14 bases left between them. The CDR3 here is CASSLRLGYYNEQFF. The CDR3 coding sequence is TGTGCCAGCAGCCTCCGTTTGGGGTACTACAATGAGCAGTTCTTC.

This chain connects TRBV20-1 to TRBJ1-5, with D unresolved. Between the trimmed V and J ends, which lost 6 bases and 4 bases, there was a span of 4 bases. Per germline, CDR1 DFQATT and CDR2 SNEGSKA (reference sequence). This CDR3 contains 10 residues. The CDR3 DNA reads TGCAGTGCCGGGAATCAGCCCCAGCATTTT. Translation: CSAGNQPQHF.

V is TRBV6-5 and J is TRBJ2-1, with D unclear. This CDR3 spans 12 amino acids. CDR1 is MNHEY, CDR2 SVGAGI, per germline. V shed 6 bases and J shed 5 bases, with 8 bases lying between them. CDR3 DNA sequence: TGTGCCAGCAGCCGGACGGACAATGAGCAGTTCTTC. Its translation is CASSRTDNEQFF.

This clone was detected a few times. In the same sample, other DNA sequences code for this CDR3. V is TRBV4-2 and J is TRBJ2-5; TRBD1 might be the D (7 bases). Trimming took 1 base from V and 3 from J, leaving 9 bases between them. Germline CDR1 and CDR2: LGHNA and YNFKEQ. This CDR3 contains 14 residues. The CDR3 bases are TGTGCCAGCAGCCAAGGCGGGACAGAAGAGACCCAGTACTTC. Its protein product is CASSQGGTEETQYF.

The V and J genes are TRBV30 and TRBJ1-6, with D tentatively TRBD1 (5 bases). V was trimmed by 3 bases and J by 7 bases, leaving 16 bases between them. Per the germline V gene, CDR1 is GTSNPN and CDR2 is SVGIG (reference sequence). CDR3 size: 15 residues. CDR3 in DNA: TGTGCCTGGAGCGGCCAAAACGGGGGAAATTCACCCCTCCACTTT. It translates to CAWSGQNGGNSPLHF. The whole variable domain, remainder taken from reference TRBV30 and TRBJ1-6, is SQTIHQWPATLVQPVGSPLSLECTVEGTSNPNLYWYRQAAGRGLQLLFYSVGIGQISSEVPQNLSASRPQDRQFILSSKKLLLSDSGFYLCAWSGQNGGNSPLHFGNGTRLTVT.

Only one count was recorded for this clone. This rearrangement joins TRBV14 to TRBJ1-2; D is uncertain. The CDR3 extends over 15 amino acids. Trimming took off 0 bases at V and 2 bases at J, with 10 bases between the two ends. Germline lookup yields CDR1 SGHDN and CDR2 FVKESK. CDR3 sequence (DNA): TGTGCCAGCAGCCAAGAACTTGGCAGAAACTATGGCTACACCTTC. Its translation is CASSQELGRNYGYTF.

This clone has a handful of counts. This chain connects TRBV30 to TRBJ1-3, with TRBD1 identical over 7 bases. This CDR3 region has 12 residues. CDR1 and CDR2 (germline): GTSNPN, SVGIG (reference sequence). V gave up 4 bases and J gave up 9 bases; unmatched junction bases: 6. Written as DNA, the CDR3 is TGTGCCTGGAAATTAGGGGGCACCACCATATATTTT. Protein sequence: CAWKLGGTTIYF.

The rearrangement joins TRBV7-9 to TRBJ1-1; D gene uncertain. Trimming stripped 5 bases from V and 1 base from J, with 8 bases between. The CDR3 spans 13 residues. The germline CDR1 and CDR2 sequences are SEHNR and FQNEAQ (reference sequence). CDR3 in amino acids: CASSRRGNTEAFF. The CDR3 nucleotides read TGTGCCAGCAGCCGAAGAGGGAACACTGAAGCTTTCTTT.

The chain joins TRBV3-1 (or the pseudogene TRBV3-2) to TRBJ2-6; TRBD1 aligns across 8 bases. J lost 0 bases, V lost 3 bases, and 10 bases had no gene match. CDR1 and CDR2 (germline): LGHDT, YNNKEL (reference sequence). This CDR3 has 19 residues. The CDR3 DNA is TGTGCCAGCAGCCAGAAAACAGGGGGTATTTTCTCTGGGGCCAACGTCCTGACTTTC. This translates into CASSQKTGGIFSGANVLTF.

This chain links TRBV14 with TRBJ1-6; D unresolved. The V and J ends lost 0 bases and 9 bases respectively, with 12 bases between them. The CDR3 runs 15 residues. CDR1 and CDR2 (germline): SGHDN, FVKESK. CDR3 DNA: TGTGCCAGCAGCCAAGATTGGGTTCAGGTTTCACCCCTCCACTTT. Amino acids: CASSQDWVQVSPLHF. Filled out from reference TRBV14 and TRBJ1-6, the complete variable domain reads EAGVTQFPSHSVIEKGQTVTLRCDPISGHDNLYWYRRVMGKEIKFLLHFVKESKQDESGMPNNRFLAERTGGTYSTLKVQPAELEDSGVYFCASSQDWVQVSPLHFGNGTRLTVT.

This sequence joins TRBV20-1 and TRBJ1-3; D is unclear. This CDR3 contains 13 residues. V shed 3 bases and J shed 4 bases, with 10 bases lying between them. The V gene's germline CDR1 is DFQATT and CDR2 SNEGSKA (reference sequence). This chain's CDR3 is CSASRHRGNTIYF. The DNA of the CDR3 is TGCAGTGCTAGTAGGCATCGGGGAAACACCATATATTTT.

The rearrangement joins TRBV3-1 (or the pseudogene TRBV3-2) to TRBJ1-2; D is unresolved. V gave up 4 bases and J gave up 7 bases, with 13 bases separating them. Germline CDR1 and CDR2: LGHDT and YNNKEL (reference sequence). This CDR3 has 13 amino acids. The CDR3, as DNA: TGTGCCAGCAGCCTAATAAATCAGCTTGGCTACACCTTC. Its translation is CASSLINQLGYTF.

This rearrangement joins TRBV19 to TRBJ1-5; a weak D match, TRBD1 (5 bases). The CDR3 is made up of 17 amino acids. V shed 2 bases and J shed 4 bases, with 18 bases lying between them. CDR1 is LNHDA, CDR2 SQIVND, per germline (reference sequence). The CDR3 sequence is CASSIPGPSTQNQPQHF. The CDR3 DNA reads as TGTGCCAGTAGTATACCGGGACCGTCGACACAAAATCAGCCCCAGCATTTT.

V gene TRBV3-1 (or the pseudogene TRBV3-2) combines with J gene TRBJ2-1, with unresolved D. This CDR3 contains 11 residues. Deletions cut 0 bases from V and 10 bases from J, with 4 bases between. Germline V gene sequence: CDR1 LGHDT, CDR2 YNNKEL (reference sequence). Written as DNA, the CDR3 is TGTGCCAGCAGCCAAGAAACAGAGCAGTTCTTC. This codes for CASSQETEQFF.

The rearrangement joins TRBV29-1 to TRBJ1-2, with a tentative D call TRBD1 (6 bases). V lost 4 bases and J lost 4, with 13 bases in between. Germline-derived CDR1 and CDR2 are SQVTM and ANQGSEA. This CDR3 region has 13 residues. The CDR3 loop is CSVGHPGAYGYTF. CDR3 sequence (DNA): TGCAGCGTTGGACACCCGGGGGCCTATGGCTACACCTTC. The variable domain in full, with the rest retrieved from reference TRBV29-1 and TRBJ1-2, is SAVISQKPSRDICQRGTSLTIQCQVDSQVTMMFWYRQQPGQSLTLIATANQGSEATYESGFVIDKFPISRPNLTFSTLTVSNMSPEDSSIYLCSVGHPGAYGYTFGSGTRLTVV.

The chain carries TRBV5-1 and TRBJ2-3; TRBD2 is a possible D gene (5 bases). The ends were cut back, 0 bases at V and 6 bases at J, with 8 bases in the middle. This CDR3 spans 13 amino acids. Germline V gene lookup returns CDR1 SGHRS and CDR2 YFSETQ. The CDR3 reads CASSLAGIDTQYF. Written as DNA, the CDR3 is TGCGCCAGCAGCTTGGCCGGGATTGATACGCAGTATTTT. The full variable domain, rest sourced from reference TRBV5-1 and TRBJ2-3, is KAGVTQTPRYLIKTRGQQVTLSCSPISGHRSVSWYQQTPGQGLQFLFEYFSETQRNKGNFPGRFSGRQFSNSRSEMNVSTLELGDSALYLCASSLAGIDTQYFGPGTRLTVL.

This chain connects TRBV19 to TRBJ1-2, with TRBD1 identical over 7 bases. Trimming at V came to 4 bases and at J to 3 bases, leaving 5 bases not matched to a gene. Germline CDR1 LNHDA, CDR2 SQIVND (reference sequence). The CDR3 is made up of 14 amino acids. CDR3 nucleotide sequence: TGTGCCAGTAGTAGGGGAACAGGGGACTATGGCTACACCTTC. This sequence encodes CASSRGTGDYGYTF.

A single count supports this clone. The chain is built from TRBV14 and TRBJ2-3; D is ambiguous. The CDR3 consists of 16 residues. Germline V CDR1 and CDR2: SGHDN, FVKESK. V was pared by 1 base and J by 2 bases, with 13 bases between. CDR3 nucleotides: TGTGCCAGCAGCCAAGCTCGGACCCTCTTCACAGATACGCAGTATTTT. This codes for CASSQARTLFTDTQYF. The whole variable domain, remainder taken from reference TRBV14 and TRBJ2-3, is EAGVTQFPSHSVIEKGQTVTLRCDPISGHDNLYWYRRVMGKEIKFLLHFVKESKQDESGMPNNRFLAERTGGTYSTLKVQPAELEDSGVYFCASSQARTLFTDTQYFGPGTRLTVL.

The chain is built from TRBV19 and TRBJ1-1, with a possible D match to TRBD1 (5 bases). The CDR3 has 14 residues. Germline-derived CDR1 and CDR2 are LNHDA and SQIVND (reference sequence). V lost 2 bases and J lost 7, with 14 bases in between. The CDR3 coding sequence is TGTGCCAGTAGTATACAGGGAGGAAAACGTGAAGCTTTCTTT. Its translation is CASSIQGGKREAFF.

This clone was seen a handful of times. The chain recombines TRBV3-1 (or the pseudogene TRBV3-2) with TRBJ1-1, with no clear D. CDR1 and CDR2 (germline): LGHDT, YNNKEL (reference sequence). This CDR3 is built from 15 residues. V lost 10 bases, J lost 0 bases, and 18 bases lay in between. CDR3 nucleotide sequence: TGTGCCACCACAGACGGACCTACCATGAACACTGAAGCTTTCTTT. This sequence encodes CATTDGPTMNTEAFF.

This clone was recorded once. The rearrangement uses TRBV20-1 and TRBJ1-5; the D is unclear. This CDR3 is built from 13 residues. Germline loops: CDR1 DFQATT, CDR2 SNEGSKA (reference sequence). V was pared by 3 bases and J by 4 bases, with 10 bases between. CDR3 DNA: TGCAGTGCTAGTCCGGGGTGGAATCAGCCCCAGCATTTT. Translating gives CSASPGWNQPQHF.